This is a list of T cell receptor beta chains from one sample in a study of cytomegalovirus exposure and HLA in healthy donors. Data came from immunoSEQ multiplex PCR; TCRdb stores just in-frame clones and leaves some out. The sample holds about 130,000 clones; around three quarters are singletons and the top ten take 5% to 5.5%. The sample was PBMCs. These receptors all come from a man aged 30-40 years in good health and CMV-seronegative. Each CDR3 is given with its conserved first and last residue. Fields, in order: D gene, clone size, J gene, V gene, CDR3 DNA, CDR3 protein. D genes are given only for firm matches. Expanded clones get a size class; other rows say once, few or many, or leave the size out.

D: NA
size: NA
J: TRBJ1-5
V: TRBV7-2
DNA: TGTGCCAGCAGCCCAGGTAGAAATCAGCCCCAGCATTTT
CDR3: CASSPGRNQPQHF

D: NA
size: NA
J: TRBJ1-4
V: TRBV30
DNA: NA
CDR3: CAWGTGTGLVF

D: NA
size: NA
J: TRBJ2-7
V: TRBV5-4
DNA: TGTGCCAGCAGCTTGGCTGGGAGTGACGAGCAGTACTTC
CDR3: CASSLAGSDEQYF

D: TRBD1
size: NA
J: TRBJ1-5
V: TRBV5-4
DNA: TGTGCCAGCAGCCCCGGGACAGGGGAAAATCAGCCCCAGCATTTT
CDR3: CASSPGTGENQPQHF

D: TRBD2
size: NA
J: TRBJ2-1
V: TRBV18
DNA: TGTGCCAGCTCACCACAGGGACTAGCGGGAGGAACTGGAGAGCAGTTCTTC
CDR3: CASSPQGLAGGTGEQFF

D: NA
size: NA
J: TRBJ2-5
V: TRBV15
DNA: TGTGCCACCCGACCGCGAGCGCAAGAGACCCAGTACTTC
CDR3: CATRPRAQETQYF

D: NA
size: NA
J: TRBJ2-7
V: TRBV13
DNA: TGTGCCAGCAGCCCCGGCCCGAGGGTAAAAACCTACGAGCAGTACTTC
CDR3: CASSPGPRVKTYEQYF

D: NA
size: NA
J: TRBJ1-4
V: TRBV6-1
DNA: TGTGCCAGCAGTGAACCAGGGACTAATGAAAAACTGTTTTTT
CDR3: CASSEPGTNEKLFF

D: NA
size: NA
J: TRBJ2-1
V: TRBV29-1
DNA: TGCAGCCCCTGTTGCGGGAACAGCAATGAGCAGTTCTTC
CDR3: CSPCCGNSNEQFF

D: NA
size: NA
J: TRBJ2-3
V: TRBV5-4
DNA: TGTGCCAGCAGCTTGAAGGGACTGGTACAAGATACGCAGTATTTT
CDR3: CASSLKGLVQDTQYF

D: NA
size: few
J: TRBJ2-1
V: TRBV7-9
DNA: TGTGCCAGCAGCTTGGGGGCAGGGCTGAGTAGTGAGCAGTTCTTC
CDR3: CASSLGAGLSSEQFF

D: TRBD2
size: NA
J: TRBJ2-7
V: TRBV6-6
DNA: TGTGCCAGCAGTTACTCTACTAGCGGCGCCTACGAGCAGTACTTC
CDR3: CASSYSTSGAYEQYF

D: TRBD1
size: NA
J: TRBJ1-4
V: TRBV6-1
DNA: TGTGCCAGCACGACAGGGAGGAATGAAAAACTGTTTTTT
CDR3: CASTTGRNEKLFF

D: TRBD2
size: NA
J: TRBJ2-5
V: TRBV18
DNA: TGTGCCAGCTCACCACCACTAGCGGGTCAGACCCAGTACTTC
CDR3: CASSPPLAGQTQYF

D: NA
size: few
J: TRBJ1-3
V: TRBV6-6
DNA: NA
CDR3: CASSSSRQFVGNTIYF

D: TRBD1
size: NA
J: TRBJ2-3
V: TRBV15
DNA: TGTGCCACCAGCAGGGGACGACAGGGTAGCACAGATACGCAGTATTTT
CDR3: CATSRGRQGSTDTQYF